This TCR beta chain was captured by sequencing in a study of cytomegalovirus exposure and HLA in healthy donors. Findings and limits, study-wide: As was reported, the classifier diagnosed cytomegalovirus status with high specificity and sensitivity. A highly shared variant cluster was judged a likely technical artifact. Data from an earlier analysis indicated that most TCR beta V segments were productive either about 90% or about 30% of the time.

PCR used 60 Vbeta primers and 13 Jbeta primers. This table comes from immunoSEQ multiplex PCR, and its TCRdb copy is limited to in-frame clones, with some not included. The sample consists of some 210,000 clones, around 73% of them appearing once. A note on this clone: Its antigen remains unidentified.

The V end was cut by 2 bases, the J end by 0 bases, with 8 bases between. The CDR3 is 14 amino acids. CDR1 and CDR2 from the germline V gene are SGHNT and YYREEE (reference sequence). The sequenced sample was PBMCs. This clonotype was sampled from a woman aged 30 to 39 in good health and CMV-seropositive. This chain connects TRBV5-4 to TRBJ1-2; D not resolved. The CDR3 is CASSFFAANYGYTF. In nucleotides, the CDR3 is TGTGCCAGCAGCTTCTTTGCGGCTAACTATGGCTACACCTTC.